A selection of T cell receptor beta chains follows, all from one sample in a study of post-analysis software for immune sequencing data. TCRdb fed the PCR reads into MiXCR, producing one record per CDR3 protein. The sample shows fewer than 850,000 distinct CDR3 sequences, around 42% of them seen only once. The sequenced sample was blood. These receptors all stem from a girl aged 5-17 years with multiple sclerosis. Each CDR3 is given with its conserved first and last residue.

TRBJ2-5	TRBV24-1	CATSGQGWETQYF
TRBJ2-7	TRBV27	CASSPNTRGGSYEQYF
TRBJ1-5	TRBV7-2	CASSPTGQGRNQPQHF
TRBJ2-7	TRBV9	CASSKTGSRDEQYF
TRBJ1-2	TRBV10-3	CATFGGEQRPPYGYTF
TRBJ1-2	TRBV5-1	CASSLESRRTNYGYTF
TRBJ2-3	TRBV15	CATSNWGLSTATNTQYF
TRBJ2-1	TRBV11-3	CASSLGLLGDRASYNEQFF
TRBJ1-5	TRBV20-1	CSAKGPNQPQHF
TRBJ1-5	TRBV6-1	CASETVSNQPQHF
TRBJ1-1	TRBV7-9	CASSPQFMNTEAFF
TRBJ2-3	TRBV10-3	CATGASGSADTQYF
TRBJ2-1	TRBV29-1	CSVDTSGAHNEQFF
TRBJ2-5	TRBV5-1	CASSFYERETQYF
TRBJ2-1	TRBV10-3	CAISSNGEAGNEQFF
TRBJ2-1	TRBV12-3/TRBV12-4	CASSFLGQGPYNEQFF
TRBJ2-5	TRBV11-2	CASSLEVLGVQETQYF
TRBJ2-4	TRBV7-2	CASSLGGKNIQYF
TRBJ2-1	TRBV29-1	CSVEEGMLAGLNEQFF
TRBJ1-5	TRBV2	CASSEAVSNQPQHF
TRBJ2-2	TRBV28	CASSLRLVITGELFF
TRBJ1-1	TRBV3-1	CASSRQTEAFF
TRBJ2-3	TRBV27	CASSLPSSTDTQYF
TRBJ2-1	TRBV20-1	CSARDWGGYNEQFF
TRBJ2-1	TRBV20-1	CSAPQREAMREQFF
TRBJ2-1	TRBV11-2	CASSLGTSGTEQFF
TRBJ2-5	TRBV4-1	CASSQDPDLAGGSGETQYF
TRBJ2-3	TRBV10-3	CAISEGLAGGGGTQYF
TRBJ2-1	TRBV7-7	CASSFLTSDEQFF
TRBJ1-1	TRBV6-5	CAGSLQIHARNTEAFF
TRBJ2-3	TRBV7-2	CASSSRTSGGQDTQYF
TRBJ1-2	TRBV4-2	CASSQDRGRRYTF
TRBJ2-1	TRBV29-1	CSTRLGGSYNEQFF
TRBJ2-3	TRBV12-3/TRBV12-4	CASSFIVESYSTDTQYF
TRBJ2-1	TRBV12-1	CASSTSGQGVGNEQFF
TRBJ2-3	TRBV5-5	CASSFSAVRTDTQYF
TRBJ2-3	TRBV3-1	CASSQLAGFSTDTQYF
TRBJ1-5	TRBV4-3	CASSRDRGQPQHF
.	TRBV7-6	CASSPRLAEQYF
TRBJ2-2	TRBV12-3/TRBV12-4	CASSLGGLGGDTDTGELFF
TRBJ2-1	TRBV12-3/TRBV12-4	CASTQGLAAYNEQFF
TRBJ2-1	TRBV6-2/TRBV6-3	CASSRDYRDEQFF
TRBJ2-1	TRBV20-1	CSARDRSGSYNEQFF
TRBJ2-6	TRBV4-1	CASSQGFSGVFGANVLTF
TRBJ2-7	TRBV4-3	CASSPGYDSHYEQYF
TRBJ1-2	TRBV5-4	CASSPSPANYGYTF
TRBJ2-1	TRBV28	CASSLESLGGSIYNEQFF